These T cell receptor beta chains were read from a single sample in a study of identical twins. TCRdb recomputed calls from the 5' RACE reads with MiXCR, one row per CDR3 protein. The sample includes 510,000 or so distinct CDR3 sequences, roughly 15% seen only once; the top ten take roughly 0.42%. This same sample was also taken into another study, of yellow fever vaccine responses in identical twins.

The specimen sequenced was CD4+ T cells sorted from blood. These receptors came from a woman between 18 and 29 years old in good health. CDR3s include the opening cysteine and the closing phenylalanine or tryptophan. Each record gives: J gene, D gene, clone size, V gene, CDR3 DNA, CDR3 protein. A D gene is named only where the DNA matches it firmly. Size is omitted from some rows. Given values are once, few, many or a class for expanded clones.

TRBJ2-5,TRBD1,few,TRBV12-3/TRBV12-4,TGTGCCAGCACTCCGGACAGGGGGTGGGGAGAGACCCAGTACTTC,CASTPDRGWGETQYF
TRBJ2-1,-,few,TRBV10-1,TGCGCCAGCAGTGGTTCGAGGGGAGAAAGGTCCTACAATGAGCAGTTCTTC,CASSGSRGERSYNEQFF
TRBJ1-4,-,few,TRBV7-9,TGTGCCAGCAGCTTCCTGGGTCTTGGAGGTCGGGGTGAAAAACTGTTTTTT,CASSFLGLGGRGEKLFF
TRBJ2-1,-,few,TRBV5-1,TGCGCCAGCAGCCCGACGGGACTTGAAAATTACAATGAGCAGTTCTTC,CASSPTGLENYNEQFF
TRBJ1-2,-,few,TRBV6-5,TGTGCCAGCAGTTACTCGAGAGACTTGGAGGGCTACACCTTC,CASSYSRDLEGYTF
TRBJ2-7,-,-,TRBV11-3,TGTGCCAGCAGCTTAGAACGGGGTAAGATATCCTACGAGCAGTACTTC,CASSLERGKISYEQYF
TRBJ2-3,-,few,TRBV20-1,TGCAGTGCCGCCCGGGTAGATACGCAGTATTTT,CSAARVDTQYF
TRBJ2-1,-,few,TRBV4-1,TGCGCCAGCAGCCAAGACAGGGGGAGGAGGAATGAGCAGTTCTTC,CASSQDRGRRNEQFF
TRBJ2-3,-,many,TRBV20-1,TGCAGTGCCGTAGGAGGGCCCTCCGGCACAGATACGCAGTATTTT,CSAVGGPSGTDTQYF
TRBJ1-2,-,many,TRBV5-1,TGCGCCAGCAGCTTGTCACCGGGGAGTGGAGGCTACACCTTC,CASSLSPGSGGYTF
TRBJ1-1,-,few,TRBV7-6,TGTGCCAGCAGCTTAGTTGCGACGAACACTGAAGCTTTCTTT,CASSLVATNTEAFF
TRBJ2-1,-,few,TRBV4-2,TGTGCCAGCAGCCAAGGGGCTAGCTCCTACAATGAGCAGTTCTTC,CASSQGASSYNEQFF
TRBJ1-1,TRBD1,-,TRBV2,TGTGCCAGCAGATTGTCCGGGACAGTGAACACTGAAGCTTTCTTT,CASRLSGTVNTEAFF
TRBJ1-2,TRBD1,many,TRBV29-1,TGCAGCGTCGGGACAGCTAACTATGGCTACACCTTC,CSVGTANYGYTF
TRBJ2-1,TRBD1,few,TRBV2,TGTGCCAGCAGTCGGGACAGGGGTTCCTACAATGAGCAGTTCTTC,CASSRDRGSYNEQFF
TRBJ2-6,-,few,TRBV18,TGTGCCAGCTCACCGACGTCGGGGGCCCTGTCTGGGGCCAACGTCCTGACTTTC,CASSPTSGALSGANVLTF
TRBJ2-7,-,-,TRBV7-2,TGTGCCAGCAGCCAAAGGCGTGGGGACGAGCAGTACTTC,CASSQRRGDEQYF
TRBJ2-1,TRBD2,few,TRBV10-3,TGTGCCATCAGCAAAGGAGGGGGGGGGGTAGCGGGGAACTACAATGAGCAGTTCTTC,CAISKGGGGVAGNYNEQFF
TRBJ2-7,TRBD1,-,TRBV19,TGTGCCAGTACCCTACACGGACAGGGAGCCTACGAGCAGTACTTC,CASTLHGQGAYEQYF